This TCR beta chain was retrieved from a study of blood T cell repertoires in COVID-19. Turning to the study itself: The United States, Italy and Spain were the sources of the acute and convalescent COVID-19 samples. Sources were T cells, B-cell-depleted T cells, or PBMCs; the material itself was cDNA or gDNA.

Clones were sequenced by immunoSEQ multiplex PCR, and TCRdb holds only the in-frame ones, with some missing. The data contain about 120,000 clones, roughly 83% of them singletons. Germline CDR1 reads SGHAT; CDR2 reads FQNNGV. Unmatched junction bases numbered 5, after V lost 2 bases and J lost 0 bases. The CDR3 length is 16 residues. This clonotype was sampled from a man aged 40-55 years with active or convalescent COVID-19. Sequencing was done on a sample of peripheral blood. The chain recombines TRBV11-2 with TRBJ2-7; 9 positions agree with TRBD2. CDR3 nucleotides: TGTGCCAGCAGCTTACGGCTAGCGGGGAGCTCCTACGAGCAGTACTTC. Encoded protein: CASSLRLAGSSYEQYF.